The 24 T cell receptor beta chains below come from one sample, sequenced in a study of tumor-infiltrating lymphocytes in primary liver carcinoma. Total RNA amounting to 500 ng was the source from which TCR beta cDNA was made with a constant-region primer. Three nested multiplex PCR rounds, a slightly modified ARM-PCR, produced the libraries for TCR beta. Investigators reported that the first two PCR rounds, at around 10 cycles each, used TRBV1-TRBV30 forward primers with a C-beta reverse primer. MiXCR was run by TCRdb on the multiplex PCR reads, yielding one entry per CDR3 protein. The profile shows about 310,000 distinct CDR3 sequences, roughly 60% of them singletons. Unsorted whole blood served as the source of blood RNA, and germline DNA was extracted as well. Input material: peripheral blood. These receptors originate from a woman in her twenties or thirties with primary liver carcinoma and hepatitis B virus infection.

The rearrangement joins TRBV5-4 to TRBJ2-1; TRBD2 agrees at 11 bases. CDR1 is SGHNT, CDR2 YYREEE, per germline (reference sequence). The CDR3 is 14 amino acids. The ends lost 3 bases at V and 14 bases at J; junction bases unmatched: 10. The CDR3 DNA reads TGTGCCAGCAGCTCCCCAGGCACTAGCGGGAGAGAGTTCTTC. It is translated as CASSSPGTSGREFF.

The gene calls are TRBV28 and TRBJ2-3; the D gene is possibly TRBD2 (7 bases). Germline V gives CDR1 MDHEN, CDR2 SYDVKM. The CDR3 is made up of 16 amino acids. Trimming shortened V by 3 bases and J by 2 bases, and 15 bases separated the two germline ends. The CDR3 sequence is CASSFPGGALTDTQYF. DNA for the CDR3: TGTGCCAGCAGTTTTCCTGGGGGGGCCCTCACAGATACGCAGTATTTT.

The chain links TRBV4-1 to TRBJ2-7; D remains unclear. There are 16 residues in the CDR3. Between the trimmed V and J ends, which lost 0 bases and 0 bases, there was a span of 12 bases. Germline V lookup: CDR1 MGHRA, CDR2 YSYEKL. CDR3 in DNA: TGCGCCAGCAGCCAAGACTCGGCGGCCTTCTCCTACGAGCAGTACTTC. Its protein is CASSQDSAAFSYEQYF.

The chain links TRBV5-6 to TRBJ2-1, with D unclear. Trimming removed 2 bases from V and 0 bases from J, with 9 bases in between. The germline V gene has CDR1 SGHDT and CDR2 YYEEEE. The CDR3 consists of 15 residues. The CDR3 coding sequence is TGTGCCAGCAGCTTCCCAAAAAGCTCCTACAATGAGCAGTTCTTC. As protein: CASSFPKSSYNEQFF.

V is TRBV7-9 and J is TRBJ2-1, with TRBD2 matching over 7 bases. Per the germline V gene, CDR1 is SEHNR and CDR2 is FQNEAQ (reference sequence). The length of the CDR3 is 13 residues. Trimming took 5 bases from V and 12 from J; bases not matched to a gene: 10. In DNA, the CDR3 is TGTGCCAGCAGCCCGACTAGCAGCTGGGGGCAGTTCTTC. Translating gives CASSPTSSWGQFF. The variable domain in full, completed from reference TRBV7-9 and TRBJ2-1, reads DTGVSQNPRHKITKRGQNVTFRCDPISEHNRLYWYRQTLGQGPEFLTYFQNEAQLEKSRLLSDRFSAERPKGSFSTLEIQRTEQGDSAMYLCASSPTSSWGQFFGPGTRLTVL.

The chain joins TRBV4-3 to TRBJ2-3; TRBD2 matches at 9 bases. V lost 9 bases, J lost 4 bases, and 11 bases stayed unmatched. The CDR3 loop spans 15 amino acids. Germline assignment: CDR1 LGHNA and CDR2 YSLEER. This CDR3 reads CASKPQREVADTQYF. The CDR3 bases are TGCGCCAGTAAACCACAGCGGGAGGTAGCAGATACGCAGTATTTT.

This clonotype occurred many times. The chain links TRBV29-1 to TRBJ1-2, with 7 bases that match TRBD1. This CDR3 spans 12 amino acids. From germline, CDR1 is SQVTM and CDR2 ANQGSEA. The V and J ends lost 3 bases and 7 bases, in that order; junction bases with no gene match: 5. The CDR3 sequence: CSVEGGQTGYTF. Here the CDR3 DNA reads TGCAGCGTTGAGGGGGGACAGACTGGCTACACCTTC.

The rearrangement uses TRBV6-2 or TRBV6-3 and TRBJ2-1; no firm D call. The V gene's germline CDR1 is MNHEY and CDR2 SVGEGT. This CDR3 is built from 11 residues. V lost 2 bases to trimming and J lost 10 bases, with 6 bases between them. For the CDR3, the DNA is TGTGCCAGCAGTTACAACCACGAGCAGTTCTTC. Amino acids: CASSYNHEQFF.

In the case of this clonotype: A read error is possible here, since a much larger clone lies one base away. The V gene is TRBV6-1, the J gene TRBJ2-3, with D uncertain. Per the germline V gene, CDR1 is MNHNS and CDR2 is SASEGT. The CDR3 length is 11 residues. CDR3 bases: TGTGCCAGCAATCCCCCTGATACGCAGTGTTTT. Protein: CASNPPDTQCF.

Notes on this clonotype: The junction does not match germline at one end; this may be a read error. The V gene is TRBV6-2 or TRBV6-3, the J gene TRBJ1-1; the D gene is possibly TRBD1 (5 bases). The CDR3 is made up of 14 amino acids. Germline CDR1 MNHEY, CDR2 SVGEGT. The CDR3 sequence: CAISYSHLQGWAFF. CDR3 coding DNA: TGTGCCATCAGTTACTCGCATTTGCAGGGATGGGCTTTCTTT.

As concerns this clonotype: This may come from a read error, since a much larger clone is one base off. CDR3: CASTLESNQPQHF. The CDR3 nucleotides read TGTGCCAGCACGCTGGAGAGCAATCAGCCCCAGCATTTT. The chain carries TRBV6-1 and TRBJ1-5; D is unresolved. This CDR3 region has 13 residues. V was pared by 7 bases and J by 1 base, with 8 bases between. The germline gives CDR1 MNHNS, CDR2 SASEGT.

Comment on this clonotype: One end of the junction fails to match germline, which may point to a read error. The chain recombines TRBV11-2 with TRBJ2-7; tentative D call: TRBD1 (5 bases). CDR1 is SGHAT and CDR2 is FQNNGV in the germline V gene. CDR3 length equals 13 residues. CDR3 region: CANSLLLGREQYF. CDR3 nucleotide sequence: TGTGCCAACAGCTTATTACTGGGGCGCGAGCAATACTTC.

Concerning this clonotype itself: A read error is possible here, since a much larger clone lies one base away. The CDR3 end shows no conserved phenylalanine or tryptophan, and so a read error is likely. The chain uses TRBV13 and TRBJ2-2, with D possibly TRBD1 on 5 matching bases. CDR3 length: 15 amino acids. V was clipped by 3 bases and J by 0 bases, with 8 bases between them. Germline V gives CDR1 PRHDT, CDR2 FYEKMQ (reference sequence). The CDR3 DNA reads TGTGCCAGCAGCTTCCAGACAGCGAACACCGGGGAGCTGTTTTTG. It translates to CASSFQTANTGELFL.

The chain employs TRBV11-1 and TRBJ1-1; D is possibly TRBD1 (5 bases). The CDR3 has 12 residues. The V end lost 10 bases, the J end lost 6 bases, and 15 bases lay between the germline ends. The germline CDR1 and CDR2 sequences are SGHAT and FQDESV (reference sequence). Here the CDR3 reads CAKSQQGPEAFF. The CDR3 nucleotides read TGTGCCAAGAGCCAGCAGGGCCCTGAAGCTTTCTTT.

As concerns this clonotype: At one of its ends the junction is not consistent with the germline gene, which may arise from a read error. The gene calls are TRBV6-2 or TRBV6-3 and TRBJ2-7; 7 bases line up with TRBD1. CDR1 is MNHEY and CDR2 is SVGEGT in the germline V gene. CDR3 length equals 14 residues. CDR3 in amino acids: CASSMGQTVYEKYF. In DNA form, the CDR3 reads TGTGCCAGCAGTATGGGACAGACAGTCTACGAGAAGTACTTC.

This clonotype was counted ten times or more. The rearrangement links TRBV12-3 or TRBV12-4 to TRBJ2-3, with 11 positions matching TRBD2. The CDR3 is 15 amino acids. Trimming took 2 bases from V and 6 from J; bases not matched to a gene: 4. The CDR3 sequence is CASSLTSGRMDTQYF. DNA of the CDR3: TGTGCCAGCAGTTTAACTAGCGGGAGAATGGATACGCAGTATTTT.

A word on this clonotype: The germline gene is not matched at one end of the junction; a read error may be the cause. This chain joins TRBV12-3 or TRBV12-4 and TRBJ2-3; D ambiguous. This CDR3 contains 13 residues. Here the CDR3 reads CASSTHHTDTKYF. The CDR3 region has the DNA TGTGCCAGTTCCACTCACCACACAGATACGAAGTATTTT.

This clonotype showed up just once. The junction departs from germline at one end; a sequencing error may be responsible. The chain employs TRBV14 and TRBJ1-1, with a weak D call TRBD1 (5 bases). This CDR3 region has 14 residues. Germline lookup yields CDR1 SGHDN and CDR2 FVKESK. The CDR3 bases are TGTGCCAGCAGCCAAGTCCCAGGGCTCACTGGAGCTTTCTTT. Protein sequence: CASSQVPGLTGAFF.

In regard to this clonotype: Germline and junction disagree at one end, which may indicate a read error. This chain links TRBV11-2 with TRBJ1-5; D might be TRBD1 (6 bases). The CDR3 spans 17 residues. CDR1 SGHAT and CDR2 FQNNGV come from the germline V gene. The CDR3 sequence is CASTLGLGGGHNQPQHF. CDR3 in DNA: TGTGCCAGCACCTTAGGACTTGGCGGGGGGCACAATCAGCCCCAGCATTTT.

On this clonotype: This may arise from a read error, as a much more abundant clone is one base away. This rearrangement joins TRBV4-1 to TRBJ1-4; maybe TRBD1 (5 bases). The CDR3 runs 13 residues. The germline CDR1 and CDR2 sequences are MGHRA and YSYEKL. V dropped 8 bases and J dropped 10 bases, with 17 bases sitting between them. The CDR3 DNA reads TGCGCCAGCGGCCCGGGGACCCTCCCAAAACTGTTTTTT. Encoded protein: CASGPGTLPKLFF.

This clonotype was recorded only once. A much larger clone differs by one base, so this may be a read error. The chain uses TRBV12-3 or TRBV12-4 and TRBJ2-1; 7 positions agree with TRBD2. The CDR3 runs to 15 residues. The J segment lost 2 bases and the V segment lost 10 bases, leaving 11 bases of the junction unmatched. The CDR3 loop is CANSQASGTYNEQFF. DNA of the CDR3: TGTGCCAACAGCCAAGCTAGCGGAACCTACAATGAGCAGTTCTTC.

This clonotype has only a few counts. The CDR3 nucleotides read TGCGCCAGCAGCCAAGACTCTACGGGACAGGGGGCTTCAGATACGCAGTATTTT. Encoded protein: CASSQDSTGQGASDTQYF. J is TRBJ2-3 and V is TRBV4-3, with 12 positions matching TRBD1. V gave up 0 bases and J gave up 4 bases; unmatched junction bases: 8. The CDR3 loop spans 18 amino acids. Germline values: CDR1 LGHNA, CDR2 YSLEER.

Ten or more counts support this clonotype. The chain uses TRBV6-2 or TRBV6-3 and TRBJ2-1, with 7 bases fitting TRBD1. With 6 bases clipped from V and 12 bases from J, the junction kept 14 bases outside the gene matches. The CDR3 is made up of 14 amino acids. Germline CDR1 is MNHEY and CDR2 is SVGEGT. CDR3 protein: CASSSFRDSATQFF. DNA for the CDR3: TGTGCCAGCAGCTCTTTCCGGGACAGCGCTACGCAGTTCTTC.

This clonotype was found a few times. This chain connects TRBV29-1 to TRBJ2-1, with D possibly matching TRBD2 (6 bases). The germline V gene encodes CDR1 SQVTM and CDR2 ANQGSEA. The CDR3 runs 11 residues. Trimming removed 5 bases at V and 5 bases at J, with 7 bases between. The CDR3 DNA is TGCAGCGTTTGGGAGGACAATGAGCAGTTCTTC. Translating it yields CSVWEDNEQFF.